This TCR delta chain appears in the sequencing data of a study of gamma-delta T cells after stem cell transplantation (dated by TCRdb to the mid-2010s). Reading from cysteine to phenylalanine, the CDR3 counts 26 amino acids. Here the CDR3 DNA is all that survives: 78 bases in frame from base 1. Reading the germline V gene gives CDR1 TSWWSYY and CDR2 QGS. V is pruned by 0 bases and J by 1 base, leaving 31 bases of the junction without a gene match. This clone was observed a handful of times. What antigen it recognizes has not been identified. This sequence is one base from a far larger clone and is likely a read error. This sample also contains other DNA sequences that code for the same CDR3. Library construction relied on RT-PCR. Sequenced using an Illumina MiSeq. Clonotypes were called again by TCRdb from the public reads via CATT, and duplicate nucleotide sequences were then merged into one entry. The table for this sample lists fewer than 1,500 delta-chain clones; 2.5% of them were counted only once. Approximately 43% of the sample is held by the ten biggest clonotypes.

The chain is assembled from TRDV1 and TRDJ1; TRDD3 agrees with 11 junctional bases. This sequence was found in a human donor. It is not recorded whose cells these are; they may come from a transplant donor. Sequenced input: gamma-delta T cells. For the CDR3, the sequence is CALGELVSITCRVLGDRLGCTDKLIF. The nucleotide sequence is TGTGCTCTTGGGGAACTAGTCTCAATTACGTGTAGGGTACTGGGGGATAGGCTTGGCTGCACCGATAAACTCATCTTT.